This is a list of T cell receptor beta chains from one sample in a study of cytomegalovirus exposure and HLA in healthy donors. Measured with immunoSEQ multiplex PCR; TCRdb has only the in-frame clones, and not every one. The sample records about 210,000 clones, roughly 80% being singletons. Sample: PBMCs. Receptors were obtained from a man aged 40-49 years in good health and CMV-seropositive. The CDR3 runs from the conserved cysteine through the conserved F or W. The order of the fields is V gene, D gene, clone size, J gene, CDR3 protein, CDR3 DNA. D genes are given only for firm matches. Expanded clones get a size class; other rows say once, few or many, or leave the size out.

v_call: TRBV4-2
d_call: TRBD1
clone_size: .
j_call: TRBJ2-2
cdr3_aa: CASSQGTGDSGELFF
cdr3_nt: TGTGCCAGCAGCCAGGGGACAGGGGATTCCGGGGAGCTGTTTTTT

v_call: TRBV4-1
d_call: TRBD1
clone_size: .
j_call: TRBJ2-1
cdr3_aa: CASSQDRLNYNEQFF
cdr3_nt: TGCGCCAGCAGCCAGGACAGGTTGAACTACAATGAGCAGTTCTTC

v_call: TRBV27
d_call: TRBD2
clone_size: .
j_call: TRBJ2-1
cdr3_aa: CASSLGLAREQFF
cdr3_nt: TGTGCCAGCAGTTTAGGACTAGCGAGGGAGCAGTTCTTC

v_call: TRBV28
d_call: .
clone_size: once
j_call: TRBJ1-2
cdr3_aa: CASSFSMNYGYTF
cdr3_nt: TGTGCCAGCAGTTTCTCTATGAACTATGGCTACACCTTC

v_call: TRBV18
d_call: TRBD1
clone_size: .
j_call: TRBJ2-2
cdr3_aa: CASSRTGEAGELFF
cdr3_nt: TGTGCCAGCTCGAGGACAGGGGAGGCCGGGGAGCTGTTTTTT

v_call: TRBV30
d_call: .
clone_size: .
j_call: TRBJ2-5
cdr3_aa: CAWSKKGDQETQYF
cdr3_nt: TGTGCCTGGAGTAAGAAAGGGGATCAAGAGACCCAGTACTTC

v_call: TRBV5-6
d_call: TRBD1
clone_size: .
j_call: TRBJ2-5
cdr3_aa: CASSKTGPGETQYF
cdr3_nt: TGTGCCAGCAGTAAGACAGGGCCGGGTGAGACCCAGTACTTC

v_call: TRBV27
d_call: .
clone_size: .
j_call: TRBJ2-1
cdr3_aa: CASSFRESYNEQFF
cdr3_nt: TGTGCCAGCAGTTTCCGGGAGTCCTACAATGAGCAGTTCTTC

v_call: TRBV5-4
d_call: TRBD2
clone_size: few
j_call: TRBJ2-5
cdr3_aa: CASSLGVGEGETQYF
cdr3_nt: TGTGCCAGCAGCTTGGGTGTAGGGGAGGGAGAGACCCAGTACTTC

v_call: TRBV28
d_call: .
clone_size: .
j_call: TRBJ1-3
cdr3_aa: CASSLFRQASGNTIYF
cdr3_nt: TGTGCCAGCAGTTTATTCCGGCAGGCCAGTGGAAACACCATATATTTT

v_call: TRBV29-1
d_call: .
clone_size: .
j_call: TRBJ1-1
cdr3_aa: CSVRSGHTNTEAFF
cdr3_nt: TGCAGCGTTCGCTCCGGACATACGAACACTGAAGCTTTCTTT

v_call: TRBV7-2
d_call: .
clone_size: few
j_call: TRBJ2-5
cdr3_aa: CASPGGETQYF
cdr3_nt: TGTGCCAGCCCCGGGGGTGAGACCCAGTACTTC

v_call: TRBV6-5
d_call: TRBD2
clone_size: .
j_call: TRBJ2-5
cdr3_aa: CASSLGLAQETQYF
cdr3_nt: TGTGCCAGCAGTTTGGGACTAGCCCAAGAGACCCAGTACTTC

v_call: TRBV7-9
d_call: .
clone_size: .
j_call: TRBJ2-3
cdr3_aa: CASSLSGSTDTQYF
cdr3_nt: TGTGCCAGCAGCTTAAGCGGGAGCACAGATACGCAGTATTTT

v_call: TRBV5-1
d_call: TRBD1
clone_size: few
j_call: TRBJ1-1
cdr3_aa: CASSLIGQGISLAEAFF
cdr3_nt: TGCGCCAGCAGCTTGATTGGACAGGGGATTTCTCTGGCTGAAGCTTTCTTT

v_call: TRBV19
d_call: TRBD1
clone_size: .
j_call: TRBJ1-5
cdr3_aa: CASSERQGRRRQPQHF
cdr3_nt: TGTGCCAGTAGTGAAAGACAGGGAAGGAGACGGCAGCCCCAGCATTTT

v_call: TRBV27
d_call: TRBD2
clone_size: once
j_call: TRBJ2-7
cdr3_aa: CASSPAGGKPREQYF
cdr3_nt: TGTGCCAGCAGTCCAGCGGGAGGGAAACCTCGCGAGCAGTACTTC

v_call: TRBV7-8
d_call: TRBD2
clone_size: .
j_call: TRBJ2-1
cdr3_aa: CASSLTSGDYNEQFF
cdr3_nt: TGTGCCAGCAGCTTAACTAGCGGGGACTACAATGAGCAGTTCTTC